Described below is a single TCR beta chain sequence and its context. Its antigen is still unknown. These data originate in a study of shared clonotypes between healthy human individuals. Turning to the study itself: CD4 naive cells filled three plates per donor, CD4 memory three, CD8 naive two and CD8 memory one. Study-level results: Roughly 5% of naive CD4 clonotypes were shared across four donors.

Between the trimmed V and J ends, which lost 3 bases and 4 bases, there was a span of 13 bases. CDR3 length equals 14 residues. Germline lookup yields CDR1 SGHRS and CDR2 YFSETQ. The table came from immunoSEQ multiplex PCR; TCRdb's copy has only in-frame clones and leaves some out. The sample records about 1.5 million clones, 98% being singletons. This chain links TRBV5-1 with TRBJ2-5; D may be TRBD2 (5 bases). Sequenced input: naive CD4+ T cells sorted from blood. Subset noted: CD45RA+ positively selected. This receptor was obtained from a man aged 25-45 years in good health. CDR3 residues: CASSSVLRVETQYF. CDR3 nucleotides: TGCGCCAGCAGCTCCGTACTGAGGGTAGAGACCCAGTACTTC. Full variable domain (outside the CDR3, taken from reference TRBV5-1 and TRBJ2-5): KAGVTQTPRYLIKTRGQQVTLSCSPISGHRSVSWYQQTPGQGLQFLFEYFSETQRNKGNFPGRFSGRQFSNSRSEMNVSTLELGDSALYLCASSSVLRVETQYFGPGTRLLVL.